The 23 T cell receptor beta chains presented below share a single source sample, sequenced in a study of blood T cell repertoires in COVID-19. The assay was immunoSEQ multiplex PCR, and TCRdb's table has in-frame clones only and misses some. The sample lists fewer than 250,000 clones; around 85% were seen once. The sequenced sample was peripheral blood. The receptors stem from a woman aged 45-65 years with acute or convalescent COVID-19.

The V call is TRBV30, the J call TRBJ2-3, with 10 nucleotides matching TRBD2. The CDR3 sequence is 14 residues long. V was clipped by 1 base and J by 5 bases; unmatched bases: 3. The germline V gene encodes CDR1 GTSNPN and CDR2 SVGIG (reference sequence). This CDR3 reads CAWSASGGIDTQYF. CDR3 nucleotide sequence: TGTGCCTGGAGTGCTAGCGGGGGTATAGATACGCAGTATTTT.

The chain employs TRBV4-1 and TRBJ2-3; possible D gene TRBD2, 5 bases. In germline, CDR1 is MGHRA, CDR2 YSYEKL. The germline V and J ends were trimmed by 2 bases and 9 bases, with 9 bases remaining between them. The CDR3 is made up of 12 amino acids. The CDR3 region has the DNA TGCGCCAGCAGCCAACTGGGAGAGACGCAGTATTTT. Translation: CASSQLGETQYF.

The chain recombines TRBV29-1 with TRBJ2-3; D remains ambiguous. Germline V gene sequence: CDR1 SQVTM, CDR2 ANQGSEA. CDR3 length equals 13 residues. Trimming pared 5 bases from V and 0 bases from J, leaving 9 bases between. The CDR3 region is CSVLELSTDTQYF. For the CDR3, the DNA is TGCAGCGTTCTGGAACTAAGCACAGATACGCAGTATTTT.

V gene TRBV28 combines with J gene TRBJ2-7, with 8 bases matching TRBD2. The CDR3 is 16 amino acids. Per the germline V gene, CDR1 is MDHEN and CDR2 is SYDVKM. With V trimmed by 5 bases and J by 5 bases, 14 bases remained unmatched. Here the CDR3 DNA reads TGTGCCAGCAGTCCCCTCGGACGGGAGGGCGTCAACGAGCAGTACTTC. It specifies CASSPLGREGVNEQYF.

This chain links TRBV2 with TRBJ1-5; D gene uncertain. V lost 3 bases and J 4 bases, leaving 7 bases between the germline ends. Germline V gene lookup returns CDR1 SNHLY and CDR2 FYNNEI. CDR3 size: 13 residues. CDR3 amino acids: CASSDTGNQPQHF. The CDR3 nucleotides read TGTGCCAGCAGTGACACCGGGAATCAGCCCCAGCATTTT.

J is TRBJ2-7 and V is TRBV19; a weak D match, TRBD1 (6 bases). Germline V gives CDR1 LNHDA, CDR2 SQIVND (reference sequence). The ends were cut back, 1 base at V and 6 bases at J, with 10 bases in the middle. The CDR3 consists of 13 residues. The CDR3 here is CASSIVPGVEQYF. CDR3 bases: TGTGCCAGTAGTATAGTTCCAGGGGTCGAGCAGTACTTC. The full variable domain, with the rest looked up from reference TRBV19 and TRBJ2-7, is DGGITQSPKYLFRKEGQNVTLSCEQNLNHDAMYWYRQDPGQGLRLIYYSQIVNDFQKGDIAEGYSVSREKKESFPLTVTSAQKNPTAFYLCASSIVPGVEQYFGPGTRLTVT.

The CDR3 reads CASNLAGGSPSTDTQYF. The CDR3 region has the DNA TGTGCCAGCAACCTAGCGGGAGGCTCTCCTAGCACAGATACGCAGTATTTT. The rearrangement uses TRBV9 and TRBJ2-3, with 11 nucleotides matching TRBD2. The CDR3 sequence is 17 residues long. Trimming cost V 6 bases and J 0 bases; bases outside gene matches: 9. In germline, CDR1 is SGDLS, CDR2 YYNGEE.

The chain uses TRBV28 and TRBJ2-2, with D perhaps matching TRBD1 (7 bases). The CDR3 runs to 16 residues. Germline V gives CDR1 MDHEN, CDR2 SYDVKM. Trimming took off 7 bases at V and 2 bases at J, with 17 bases between the two ends. The CDR3 sequence: CASIPGGHANTGELFF. CDR3 sequence (DNA): TGTGCCAGCATCCCAGGGGGGCATGCAAACACCGGGGAGCTGTTTTTT.

The chain's CDR3 is CATSDFRDTEETQYF. DNA for the CDR3: TGTGCCACCAGTGATTTCCGGGACACAGAAGAGACCCAGTACTTC. The rearrangement joins TRBV24-1 to TRBJ2-5, with TRBD1 as a possible D gene (6 bases). The germline V and J ends were trimmed by 1 base and 3 bases, with 11 bases remaining between them. The CDR3 covers 15 residues. Germline V lookup: CDR1 KGHDR, CDR2 SFDVKD.

The rearrangement joins TRBV18 to TRBJ1-5, with 11 bases fitting TRBD1. The CDR3 contains 17 residues. V dropped 3 bases and J dropped 6; count of bases not matched to a gene: 10. Germline V gene data show CDR1 as KGHSH and CDR2 as LQKENI. The CDR3 here is CASSPPGTGGPSQPQHF. CDR3 bases: TGTGCCAGCTCACCTCCTGGGACAGGGGGACCAAGTCAGCCCCAGCATTTT.

V is TRBV27 and J is TRBJ2-7; 8 nucleotides match TRBD2. There are 16 residues in the CDR3. The junction had 16 bases not matched to a gene; V was cut back by 4 bases and J by 8 bases. The germline gives CDR1 MNHEY, CDR2 SMNVEV (reference sequence). CDR3 sequence: CASSSTGLEGSTKQYF. The CDR3 bases are TGTGCCAGCAGTTCGACGGGACTAGAGGGGTCTACGAAGCAGTACTTC.

The chain uses TRBV28 and TRBJ2-7; 7 bases are shared with TRBD1. The germline V gene encodes CDR1 MDHEN and CDR2 SYDVKM. The V gene end was trimmed by 8 bases and the J gene end by 4 bases; junction bases not matched to a gene: 17. This CDR3 comprises 16 residues. The CDR3 spells CASPPTGTEGGYEQYF. The CDR3 DNA reads as TGTGCCAGCCCGCCAACTGGGACAGAAGGAGGATACGAGCAGTACTTC.

The chain is built from TRBV15 and TRBJ1-4, with TRBD1 as a possible D gene (5 bases). V shed 5 bases and J shed 4 bases, with 11 bases lying between them. The germline V gene encodes CDR1 LNHNV and CDR2 YYDKDF (reference sequence). This CDR3 contains 14 residues. In DNA form, the CDR3 reads TGTGCCACCAGCCAGACAGTGTTTAATGAAAAACTGTTTTTT. Amino acids: CATSQTVFNEKLFF.

The chain recombines TRBV24-1 with TRBJ2-2; 10 bases map to TRBD1. This CDR3 comprises 16 residues. J lost 5 bases, V lost 0 bases, and 2 bases had no gene match. Germline CDR1 and CDR2: KGHDR and SFDVKD. The DNA for the CDR3 is TGTGCCACCAGTGATTTGGACAGGGGGCTAACCGGGGAGCTGTTTTTT. Amino acid sequence: CATSDLDRGLTGELFF.

J is TRBJ1-3 and V is TRBV25-1; D remains unclear. V gave up 4 bases and J gave up 4 bases, with 14 bases separating them. Per germline, CDR1 MGHDK and CDR2 SYGVNS. There are 15 residues in the CDR3. The CDR3 DNA sequence: TGTGCCAGCAGTGGTGGGATACCGGGAGGAAACACCATATATTTT. This sequence encodes CASSGGIPGGNTIYF. Full variable domain (missing parts from reference TRBV25-1 and TRBJ1-3): EADIYQTPRYLVIGTGKKITLECSQTMGHDKMYWYQQDPGMELHLIHYSYGVNSTEKGDLSSESTVSRIRTEHFPLTLESARPSHTSQYLCASSGGIPGGNTIYFGEGSWLTVV.

The V call is TRBV7-2, the J call TRBJ2-7; weak D call: TRBD2 (5 bases). V was cut by 3 bases and J by 4 bases, with 16 bases left in between. This CDR3 region has 15 residues. Germline V gene data show CDR1 as SGHTA and CDR2 as FQGNSA. CDR3 coding DNA: TGTGCCAGCAGCTTCTACAGAGGCGAGGGATACGAGCAGTACTTC. Its protein product is CASSFYRGEGYEQYF.

This chain links TRBV7-2 with TRBJ2-7; D might be TRBD1 (5 bases). V lost 3 bases and J lost 3, with 6 bases in between. CDR3 size: 12 residues. The germline V gene encodes CDR1 SGHTA and CDR2 FQGNSA. CDR3 nucleotide sequence: TGTGCCAGCAGCTTTGACAGCTACGAGCAGTACTTC. The encoded protein is CASSFDSYEQYF.

This clone was counted between two and nine times. The CDR3 DNA reads TGTGCCAGCAGTGAGCGGACAGGGAATACTGAAGCTTTCTTT. Its translation: CASSERTGNTEAFF. The chain couples TRBV6-1 to TRBJ1-1; 8 bases map to TRBD1. The V gene's germline CDR1 is MNHNS and CDR2 SASEGT. J was trimmed by 5 bases and V by 3 bases; bases with no gene match: 5. This CDR3 is built from 14 residues.

This chain joins TRBV9 and TRBJ2-2, with TRBD1 matching over 8 bases. From germline, CDR1 is SGDLS and CDR2 YYNGEE. V trimming: 0 bases; J trimming: 5 bases; junction bases outside the gene matches: 6. The CDR3 consists of 16 residues. The CDR3 region is CASSVGLGQGTGELFF. The DNA of the CDR3 is TGTGCCAGCAGCGTAGGTCTCGGACAGGGAACCGGGGAGCTGTTTTTT.

Note on this clone: It is unclear where the CDR3 begins or ends on the DNA, so no DNA is shown, and the CDR3 is as TCRdb lists it. The chain carries TRBV9 and TRBJ2-7; the table's D call, TRBD2, has no DNA check behind it. The CDR3 region is 14 residues in length, termini included. In germline, CDR1 is SGDLS, CDR2 YYNGEE. The chain's CDR3 is CASSVAVGAYEQYF.

The chain couples TRBV19 to TRBJ1-1, with TRBD1 as a possible D gene (5 bases). V lost 3 bases to trimming and J lost 4 bases, with 9 bases between them. Germline loops: CDR1 LNHDA, CDR2 SQIVND (reference sequence). The CDR3 loop spans 13 amino acids. CDR3: CASSIGGTTEAFF. The CDR3 DNA is TGTGCCAGTAGTATTGGAGGGACCACTGAAGCTTTCTTT.

The CDR3 bases are TGTGCCAGTAGTCTCCTCGGGACAGGGAGCGGCTACACCTTC. This gives the protein CASSLLGTGSGYTF. The gene calls are TRBV19 and TRBJ1-2; the match to TRBD1 covers 9 bases. The junction had 9 bases not matched to a gene; V was cut back by 5 bases and J by 8 bases. CDR1 is LNHDA, CDR2 SQIVND, per germline (reference sequence). The CDR3 runs 14 residues.

This clone was found a few times. Other nucleotide sequences from this sample produce the same CDR3. The gene calls are TRBV3-1 (or the pseudogene TRBV3-2) and TRBJ1-2, with 10 bases matching TRBD1. The CDR3 totals 13 residues. J was trimmed by 7 bases and V by 3 bases; bases with no gene match: 2. Germline values: CDR1 LGHDT, CDR2 YNNKEL (reference sequence). In nucleotides, the CDR3 is TGTGCCAGCAGCCATCGGACAGGGGGTGGCTACACCTTC. Amino acids: CASSHRTGGGYTF.